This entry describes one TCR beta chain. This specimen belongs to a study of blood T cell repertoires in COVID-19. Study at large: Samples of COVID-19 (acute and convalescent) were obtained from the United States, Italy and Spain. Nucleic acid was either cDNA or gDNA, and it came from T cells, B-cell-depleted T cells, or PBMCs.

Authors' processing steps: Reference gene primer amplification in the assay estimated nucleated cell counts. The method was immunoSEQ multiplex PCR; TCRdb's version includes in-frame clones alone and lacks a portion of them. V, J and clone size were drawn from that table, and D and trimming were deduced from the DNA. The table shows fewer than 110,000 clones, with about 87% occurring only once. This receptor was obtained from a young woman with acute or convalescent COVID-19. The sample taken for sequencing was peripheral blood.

In DNA, the CDR3 is TGTGCCAGCAGCGATATGGCCCTTCCCGGGGGGAAGGGACACGAGCAGTACTTC. Its translation is CASSDMALPGGKGHEQYF. The chain carries TRBV11-2 and TRBJ2-7; 7 bases line up with TRBD2. Germline V lookup: CDR1 SGHAT, CDR2 FQNNGV. The ends lost 5 bases at V and 5 bases at J; junction bases unmatched: 21. This CDR3 contains 18 residues.